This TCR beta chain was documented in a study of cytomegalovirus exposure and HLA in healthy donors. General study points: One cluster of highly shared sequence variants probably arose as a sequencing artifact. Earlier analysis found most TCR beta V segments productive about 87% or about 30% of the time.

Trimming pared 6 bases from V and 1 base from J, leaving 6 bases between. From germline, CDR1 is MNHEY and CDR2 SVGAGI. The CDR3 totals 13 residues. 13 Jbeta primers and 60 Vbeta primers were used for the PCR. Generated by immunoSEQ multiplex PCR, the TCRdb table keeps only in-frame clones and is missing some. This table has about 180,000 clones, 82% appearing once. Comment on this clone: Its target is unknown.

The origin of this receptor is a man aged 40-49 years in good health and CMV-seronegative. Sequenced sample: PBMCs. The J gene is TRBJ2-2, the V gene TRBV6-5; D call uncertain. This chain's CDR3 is CASRAENTGELFF. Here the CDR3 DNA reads TGTGCCAGCAGGGCAGAGAACACCGGGGAGCTGTTTTTT.